This T cell receptor beta chain comes out of a study of shared clonotypes between healthy human individuals. Per the germline V gene, CDR1 is LNHDA and CDR2 is SQIVND (reference sequence). This CDR3 is 14 amino acids long. The trim removed 4 bases at V and 6 bases at J, leaving 5 bases unmatched. It was across several immunoSEQ plates that each subset's genomic DNA was evenly split. Some clones are missing from TCRdb's copy, which holds only in-frame ones; the method was immunoSEQ multiplex PCR. The data show 850,000 to 1,200,000 clones, more than 65% seen once. The receptor's source is a young man in good health. J is TRBJ2-7 and V is TRBV19; 11 nucleotides match TRBD1. The sample taken for sequencing was memory CD4+ T cells sorted from blood. Subset defined: CD45RA-negative fraction. The CDR3 sequence: CASSTWDRGGEQYF. CDR3 DNA sequence: TGTGCCAGTAGTACTTGGGACAGGGGGGGCGAGCAGTACTTC.